A single sample gave rise to the 24 T cell receptor beta chains below, sequenced in a study of cytomegalovirus exposure and HLA in healthy donors. The primer mix had 60 Vbeta and 13 Jbeta primers. Sequencing was performed with immunoSEQ multiplex PCR; in TCRdb, only in-frame clones are kept and a portion is missing. Of about 150,000 clones in the sample, approximately 70% were seen once. Sequences were obtained from PBMCs. The receptors derive from a human donor in good health.

This clone was observed a single time. V usage is TRBV14 and J usage is TRBJ1-2; D may be TRBD1 (5 bases). Per the germline V gene, CDR1 is SGHDN and CDR2 is FVKESK. Trimming shortened V by 1 base and J by 5 bases, and 11 bases separated the two germline ends. CDR3 length equals 14 residues. CDR3 residues: CASSQAGFPYGYTF. The CDR3 region has the DNA TGTGCCAGCAGCCAAGCAGGGTTTCCTTATGGCTACACCTTC.

V usage is TRBV12-5 and J usage is TRBJ2-7, with TRBD1 matching 7 bases. Germline CDR1 is LGHNT and CDR2 is FRNRAP. The CDR3 sequence is 16 residues long. Trimming at V came to 3 bases and at J to 0 bases, leaving 8 bases not matched to a gene. The chain's CDR3 is CASGFADRVSSYEQYF. CDR3 in DNA: TGTGCTAGTGGTTTTGCTGACAGGGTGAGCTCCTACGAGCAGTACTTC.

This clone has just a few counts. The chain recombines TRBV19 with TRBJ2-2; D might be TRBD1 (5 bases). There are 17 residues in the CDR3. Germline V gives CDR1 LNHDA, CDR2 SQIVND (reference sequence). Trimming removed 3 bases at V and 1 base at J, with 15 bases between. In DNA form, the CDR3 reads TGTGCCAGTAGTATTATCTTGGGTGGACAGAACACCGGGGAGCTGTTTTTT. Protein product: CASSIILGGQNTGELFF.

The V call is TRBV18, the J call TRBJ2-7; D is unresolved. The CDR3 covers 14 residues. Trimming took off 4 bases at V and 0 bases at J, with 10 bases between the two ends. Germline CDR1 is KGHSH and CDR2 is LQKENI. CDR3 nucleotide sequence: TGTGCCAGCTCACTTGGGTACAGCTCCTACGAGCAGTACTTC. It yields the protein CASSLGYSSYEQYF.

The V gene is TRBV6-1, the J gene TRBJ2-7, with a weak D call TRBD1 (5 bases). The germline V and J ends were trimmed by 4 bases and 4 bases, with 11 bases remaining between them. This CDR3 is 13 amino acids long. Germline values: CDR1 MNHNS, CDR2 SASEGT. The CDR3 sequence is CASSAGIAYEQYF. The CDR3 DNA follows: TGTGCCAGCAGTGCAGGGATCGCGTACGAGCAGTACTTC.

This clone appeared a few times. This rearrangement joins TRBV18 to TRBJ2-1, with D unclear. Germline CDR1 is KGHSH and CDR2 is LQKENI. This CDR3 is built from 14 residues. The V gene lost 5 bases and the J gene lost 6 bases, with 14 bases spanning the gap. The CDR3 DNA follows: TGTGCCAGCTCAACTACTTCTTTTGGCAATGAGCAGTTCTTC. Amino acid sequence: CASSTTSFGNEQFF.

This rearrangement joins TRBV10-1 to TRBJ2-5; no definite D call. The V end lost 5 bases, the J end lost 3 bases, and 7 bases lay between the germline ends. Germline assignment: CDR1 WNHNN and CDR2 SYGVQD (reference sequence). The CDR3 spans 12 residues. Written as DNA, the CDR3 is TGCGCCAGCAGTCCCCCCAAAGAGACCCAGTACTTC. Its translation is CASSPPKETQYF.

The chain joins TRBV9 to TRBJ2-2, with TRBD2 as a possible D gene (6 bases). This CDR3 contains 15 residues. Trimming removed 3 bases from V and 4 bases from J, with 13 bases in between. CDR1 SGDLS and CDR2 YYNGEE come from the germline V gene. The CDR3 loop is CASSATLGGTGELFF. CDR3 bases: TGTGCCAGCAGCGCGACGCTGGGGGGCACCGGGGAGCTGTTTTTT.

This chain uses TRBV19 with TRBJ1-5; a weak D match, TRBD1 (6 bases). The CDR3 consists of 14 residues. Germline lookup yields CDR1 LNHDA and CDR2 SQIVND (reference sequence). V lost 5 bases, J lost 4 bases, and 12 bases lay in between. CDR3 residues: CASSGTQGNQPQHF. As DNA, the CDR3 is TGTGCCAGTAGTGGAACGCAGGGGAATCAGCCCCAGCATTTT.

The rearrangement links TRBV2 to TRBJ2-7; D possibly corresponds to TRBD1 (6 bases). The CDR3 has 13 residues. V gave up 4 bases and J gave up 6 bases, with 13 bases separating them. From germline, CDR1 is SNHLY and CDR2 FYNNEI. The chain's CDR3 is CASSGSRGFEQYF. The CDR3 nucleotides read TGTGCCAGCAGTGGGAGCAGGGGTTTCGAGCAGTACTTC.

On this clone itself: This could be a read error, since a much larger clone is one nucleotide away. The CDR3 spells CASSEGTGTNGELFF. In nucleotides, the CDR3 is TGTGCCAGCAGTGAAGGGACAGGTACTAACGGGGAGCTGTTTTTT. The chain joins TRBV6-1 to TRBJ2-2; TRBD1 matches at 7 bases. This CDR3 comprises 15 residues. J was trimmed by 7 bases and V by 1 base; bases with no gene match: 6. The germline V gene encodes CDR1 MNHNS and CDR2 SASEGT.

This clone was seen a handful of times. The chain couples TRBV2 to TRBJ1-1; 7 nucleotides match TRBD1. The CDR3 has 15 amino acids. The germline V gene has CDR1 SNHLY and CDR2 FYNNEI. J gave up 4 bases and V 1 base, and 6 bases lay outside the gene matches. For the CDR3, the DNA is TGTGCCAGCAGTGAAGTCGGCAGGGGGAGCACTGAAGCTTTCTTT. Encoded protein: CASSEVGRGSTEAFF.

The J gene is TRBJ2-7, the V gene TRBV7-3, with a weak D call TRBD2 (6 bases). CDR3 length: 14 residues. The germline CDR1 and CDR2 sequences are SGHTA and FQGTGA. Deletions cut 5 bases from V and 0 bases from J, with 11 bases between. This CDR3 is CASSPGTLSYEQYF. The CDR3 DNA follows: TGTGCCAGCAGCCCCGGGACTCTCTCCTACGAGCAGTACTTC.

This clone showed up just a few times. The chain links TRBV27 to TRBJ2-7; 8 bases match TRBD2. V was pared by 5 bases and J by 6 bases, with 12 bases of the junction left unmatched. The germline V gene has CDR1 MNHEY and CDR2 SMNVEV (reference sequence). The CDR3 is made up of 15 amino acids. The CDR3 is CASSPRSGSGREQYF. CDR3 coding DNA: TGTGCCAGCAGTCCCCGCAGCGGGAGCGGTCGCGAGCAGTACTTC.

With respect to this clone: Germline is not matched at one junction end, which may reflect a read error. CDR3 amino acids: CASSLGLAGVVETQYF. The CDR3 bases are TGTGCTAGCAGCTTAGGATTAGCGGGAGTGGTAGAGACCCAGTACTTC. The chain combines TRBV7-7 with TRBJ2-5, with 9 positions matching TRBD2. Germline V gene sequence: CDR1 SSHAT, CDR2 FNYEAQ (reference sequence). This CDR3 spans 16 amino acids.

This chain connects TRBV5-1 to TRBJ2-3, with 13 bases lining up with TRBD2. The CDR3 is 17 residues long. Germline V CDR1 and CDR2: SGHRS, YFSETQ. After removal of 8 bases from V and 7 bases from J, the junction contained 16 bases not matched to a gene. As DNA, the CDR3 is TGCGCCAGGAAACCCAATCGGACTAGCGGGAGAGGGCATACGCAGTATTTT. Amino acids: CARKPNRTSGRGHTQYF.

V gene TRBV18 combines with J gene TRBJ1-1; no definite D call. V dropped 6 bases and J dropped 3 bases, with 14 bases sitting between them. Germline V gene lookup returns CDR1 KGHSH and CDR2 LQKENI. The CDR3 contains 14 residues. This CDR3 is CASSTPDTYTEAFF. The CDR3 DNA follows: TGTGCCAGCTCCACCCCCGACACTTACACTGAAGCTTTCTTT.

The V gene is TRBV9, the J gene TRBJ2-7; 9 bases are shared with TRBD1. Germline CDR1 is SGDLS and CDR2 is YYNGEE. Trimming at V came to 2 bases and at J to 3 bases, leaving 3 bases not matched to a gene. The CDR3 covers 14 residues. The CDR3 DNA follows: TGTGCCAGCAGCGTCGGGACAGGGTTCTACGAGCAGTACTTC. It specifies CASSVGTGFYEQYF.

The chain has TRBV6-6 and TRBJ2-5; D is possibly TRBD2 (7 bases). Looked up from germline, CDR1 is MNHNY and CDR2 is SVGAGI (reference sequence). V was cut by 6 bases and J by 5 bases, with 19 bases left in between. This CDR3 contains 15 residues. CDR3 bases: TGTGCCAGCAGAAGGGACGGCGGGGGCGGGGAGACCCAGTACTTC. As protein: CASRRDGGGGETQYF.

The chain uses TRBV2 and TRBJ2-7; D perhaps matches TRBD2 (6 bases). The germline gives CDR1 SNHLY, CDR2 FYNNEI. The CDR3 runs 17 residues. V gave up 5 bases and J gave up 1 base, with 21 bases separating them. CDR3 region: CASSPGRRAVRSYEQYV. The CDR3 bases are TGTGCCAGCAGTCCGGGGAGGCGAGCGGTCCGGTCCTACGAGCAGTACGTC.

The chain couples TRBV10-3 to TRBJ1-2; TRBD1 might be the D (6 bases). V dropped 0 bases and J dropped 4 bases, with 15 bases sitting between them. Germline lookup yields CDR1 ENHRY and CDR2 SYGVKD. This CDR3 spans 16 amino acids. CDR3 coding DNA: TGTGCCATCAGTGAGTCGGGTCAGGGGAGGGCCTATGGCTACACCTTC. It yields the protein CAISESGQGRAYGYTF.

This rearrangement joins TRBV4-1 to TRBJ2-2, with a possible D match to TRBD2 (5 bases). V lost 1 base, J lost 8 bases, and 5 bases lay in between. Germline CDR1 and CDR2: MGHRA and YSYEKL. The CDR3 spans 12 residues. The CDR3 nucleotides are TGCGCCAGCAGCCAAGGGGAGGGGGAGCTGTTTTTT. Translation gives CASSQGEGELFF.

This clone appeared a few times. The chain combines TRBV27 with TRBJ2-5; 11 bases are a match to TRBD2. This CDR3 comprises 17 residues. V shed 5 bases, J shed 1 base, and the junction held 9 bases outside the gene matches. Germline V gene sequence: CDR1 MNHEY, CDR2 SMNVEV (reference sequence). In DNA form, the CDR3 reads TGTGCCAGCAGTGAACGACGACTAGCGGGGATCCAAGAGACCCAGTACTTC. This translates into CASSERRLAGIQETQYF.

The chain employs TRBV13 and TRBJ2-1; 10 bases line up with TRBD1. The CDR3 is 16 amino acids. V lost 1 base to trimming and J lost 8 bases; unmatched junction nucleotides: 8. Germline CDR1 is PRHDT and CDR2 is FYEKMQ (reference sequence). CDR3 protein: CASSLATGGLIDEQFF. The DNA of the CDR3 is TGTGCCAGCAGCTTAGCGACAGGGGGCTTGATAGATGAGCAGTTCTTC.